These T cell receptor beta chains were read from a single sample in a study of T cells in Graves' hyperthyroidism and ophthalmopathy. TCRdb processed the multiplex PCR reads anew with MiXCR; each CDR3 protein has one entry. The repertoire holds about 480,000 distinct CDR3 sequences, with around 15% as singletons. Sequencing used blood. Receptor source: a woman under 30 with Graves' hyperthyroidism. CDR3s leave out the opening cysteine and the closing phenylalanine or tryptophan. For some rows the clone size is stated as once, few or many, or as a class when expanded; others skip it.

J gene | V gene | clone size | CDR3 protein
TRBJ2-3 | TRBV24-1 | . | ATSGPAETDTQY
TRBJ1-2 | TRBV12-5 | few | ASGLRGQTYGYT
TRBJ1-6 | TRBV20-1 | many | SARGPTEGYNSPLH
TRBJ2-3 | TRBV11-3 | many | ASSHTVDTQY
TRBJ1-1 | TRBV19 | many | ASSIPPPMLNTEAF
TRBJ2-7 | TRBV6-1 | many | ATRPRGMGEQY
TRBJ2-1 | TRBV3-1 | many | ASSQVASGRANEQF
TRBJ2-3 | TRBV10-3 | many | AISEGQDTDTQY
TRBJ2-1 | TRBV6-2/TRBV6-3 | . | ASSIYRGNNEQF
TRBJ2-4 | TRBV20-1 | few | SASSLVGESKNIQY
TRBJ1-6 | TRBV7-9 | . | ASTGGGATPLH
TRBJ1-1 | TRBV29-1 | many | SVEAAMNTEAF
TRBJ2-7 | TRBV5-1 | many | ASSLGAVVSYEQY
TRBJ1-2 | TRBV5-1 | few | ASSLIGGNYGYT
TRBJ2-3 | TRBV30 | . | AWSLGDSTDTQY
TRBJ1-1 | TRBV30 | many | AWSGPGNTEAF
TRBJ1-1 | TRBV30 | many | AGGGLGLNTEAF
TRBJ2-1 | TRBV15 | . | ATSWLGSSYNEQF
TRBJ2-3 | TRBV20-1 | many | SARVPGLAGTDTQY
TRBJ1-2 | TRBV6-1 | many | ASSETPQGAIT
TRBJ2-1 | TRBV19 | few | ASIPSGLASREQF
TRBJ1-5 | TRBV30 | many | AWSVRGQPQH
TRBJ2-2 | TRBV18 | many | ASSRQAWTSAELF
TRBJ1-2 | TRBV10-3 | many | AIKDTTNYGYT
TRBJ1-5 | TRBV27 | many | ASSPSGGVQPQH
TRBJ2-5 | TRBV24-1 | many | ATRPGDGGETQY
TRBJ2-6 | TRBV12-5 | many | ASGLAQTSGANVLT
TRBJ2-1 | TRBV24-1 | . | ATSDQGLAGGNNEQF
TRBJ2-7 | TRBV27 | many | ASSYSRDRGHEQY
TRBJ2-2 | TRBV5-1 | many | ASSLALNTGELF
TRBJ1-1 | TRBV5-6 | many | ASSLLTDTEAF
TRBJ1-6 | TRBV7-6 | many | ASSLSLIGAAPLH
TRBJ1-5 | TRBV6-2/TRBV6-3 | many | ASSDPAGHNQPQH
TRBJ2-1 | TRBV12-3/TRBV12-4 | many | ASRPSQGAQYNEQF
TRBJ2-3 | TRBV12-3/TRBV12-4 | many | ASSFPTSGTDTQY
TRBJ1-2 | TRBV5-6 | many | ASRPGTGTNYGYT
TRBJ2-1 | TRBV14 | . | ASSPRLAVQSYNEQF
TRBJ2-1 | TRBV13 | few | ASSFSGKDEQF
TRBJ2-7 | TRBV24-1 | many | ATSDRYEQY
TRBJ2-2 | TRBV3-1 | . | ASRRDRGNAGELF
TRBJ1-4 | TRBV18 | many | ASSPPLGINEKLF
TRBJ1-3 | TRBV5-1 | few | ASSLDHPRGTIY
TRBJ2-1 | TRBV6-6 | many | ASSYSGGRAGNEQF
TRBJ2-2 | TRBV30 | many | AWGSGELF
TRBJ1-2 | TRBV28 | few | ASIRDSALGLGYT
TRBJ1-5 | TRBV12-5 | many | ASGLGRYNQPQH
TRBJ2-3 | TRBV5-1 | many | ASSRRTSGDTDTQY
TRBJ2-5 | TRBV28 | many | ASSFGPGETQY
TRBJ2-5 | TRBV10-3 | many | AISGTGAQETQY
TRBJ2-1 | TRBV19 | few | ASIARGMDNEQF
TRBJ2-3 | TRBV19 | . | ASSIEASGFSRDTQY
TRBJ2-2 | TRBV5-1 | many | ASSLALETGELF
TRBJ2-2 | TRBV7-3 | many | ASSSDTGELF
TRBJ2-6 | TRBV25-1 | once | ASSEGQGNGANVLT
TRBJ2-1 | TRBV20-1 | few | SARRLSREQF